This TCR beta chain was documented in a study of Graves' ophthalmopathy and Graves' hyperthyroidism. Excluded: other autoimmune disease, uncontrolled infection, pregnancy or lactation. The V gene lost 5 bases and the J gene lost 0 bases, with 10 bases spanning the gap. From germline, CDR1 is LNHNV and CDR2 YYDKDF (reference sequence). The CDR3 is 14 residues long. Amplified TCR beta CDR3 regions were obtained using RNA transcripts as template. Amplification began with first-round RT-PCR using HTBI primers, then second-round multiplex PCR was performed. TCRdb used MiXCR to reprocess the multiplex PCR reads, holding one entry per CDR3 protein. The data hold approximately 480,000 distinct CDR3 sequences, with approximately 15% observed a single time. This clonotype has ten or more counts.

The chain employs TRBV15 and TRBJ2-5; no clear D gene. This TCR was sampled from a woman aged 25 to 39 with Graves' ophthalmopathy. The sequencing input was blood. The CDR3 DNA follows: TGTGCCACCAGCGGTCCAGGAGACCAAGAGACCCAGTACTTC. Its protein product is CATSGPGDQETQYF.